A single sample gave rise to the 16 T cell receptor beta chains below, sequenced in a study of shared clonotypes between healthy human individuals. Naive-designated CD8 cells lacked CD45RO, were positively enriched for CCR7, and omitted terminally differentiated effector memory CD45RA+ cells. The protocol was immunoSEQ multiplex PCR, while the TCRdb copy is restricted to in-frame clones and leaves out a portion. The sample consists of about 870,000 clones, about 91% of them appearing once. The specimen sequenced was naive CD8+ T cells sorted from blood. The source is a man aged 30 to 39 in good health.

The V and J genes are TRBV25-1 and TRBJ2-7; TRBD2 aligns across 7 bases. J lost 4 bases, V lost 3 bases, and 9 bases had no gene match. Germline loops: CDR1 MGHDK, CDR2 SYGVNS. The CDR3 covers 15 residues. CDR3 protein: CASSENPGGLYEQYF. The CDR3 DNA reads TGTGCCAGCAGTGAGAACCCGGGAGGCCTGTACGAGCAGTACTTC.

The J gene is TRBJ2-1, the V gene TRBV30; D ambiguous. The CDR3 has 13 residues. V lost 4 bases, J lost 5 bases, and 12 bases lay in between. The germline gives CDR1 GTSNPN, CDR2 SVGIG (reference sequence). Here the CDR3 DNA reads TGTGCCTGGACCGACCAAAGGCACAATGAGCAGTTCTTC. Its translation: CAWTDQRHNEQFF.

The CDR3 loop reads CASSVGGLAANEQFF. In DNA form, the CDR3 reads TGTGCCAGCAGCGTAGGGGGACTAGCGGCCAATGAGCAGTTCTTC. This rearrangement joins TRBV9 to TRBJ2-1, with 11 bases fitting TRBD2. Germline assignment: CDR1 SGDLS and CDR2 YYNGEE. The CDR3 is 15 residues long. J was trimmed by 6 bases and V by 0 bases; bases with no gene match: 2.

This chain connects TRBV6-5 to TRBJ1-4; D unclear. The CDR3 has 15 amino acids. Trimming pared 8 bases from V and 0 bases from J, leaving 13 bases between. Germline CDR1 MNHEY, CDR2 SVGAGI. The CDR3 bases are TGTGCCAGCGCTACCTCCCCGGCAACTAATGAAAAACTGTTTTTT. Residues: CASATSPATNEKLFF.

The count of this clone is one. The sample carries other DNA sequences with the same CDR3. V is TRBV6-5 and J is TRBJ1-4; weak D call: TRBD1 (6 bases). V dropped 6 bases and J dropped 8 bases, with 10 bases sitting between them. The germline CDR1 and CDR2 sequences are MNHEY and SVGAGI. The CDR3 totals 12 residues. The CDR3 DNA follows: TGTGCCAGCAGCCCGGACAGAGAAAAACTGTTTTTT. Encoded protein: CASSPDREKLFF.

The gene calls are TRBV6-1 and TRBJ1-2; possible D gene TRBD1, 6 bases. Germline assignment: CDR1 MNHNS and CDR2 SASEGT. CDR3 length equals 15 residues. V lost 3 bases, J lost 5 bases, and 16 bases lay in between. This chain's CDR3 is CASSEYRASKYGYTF. CDR3 coding DNA: TGTGCCAGCAGTGAGTACAGGGCATCGAAATATGGCTACACCTTC.

The chain combines TRBV6-9 with TRBJ2-7; D gene uncertain. The germline V gene encodes CDR1 MNHGY and CDR2 SVAAGI. V dropped 7 bases and J dropped 1 base, with 11 bases sitting between them. The CDR3 has 13 amino acids. The CDR3 spells CASTPGASYEQYF. CDR3 nucleotides: TGTGCCAGCACGCCCGGAGCGTCCTACGAGCAGTACTTC.

V is TRBV13 and J is TRBJ2-7; TRBD1 agrees at 8 bases. This CDR3 is 15 amino acids long. CDR1 and CDR2 from the germline V gene are PRHDT and FYEKMQ (reference sequence). V was pared by 5 bases and J by 4 bases, with 10 bases of the junction left unmatched. The CDR3 sequence is CASSNHGQGGYEQYF. CDR3 bases: TGTGCCAGCAGCAACCACGGACAGGGTGGGTACGAGCAGTACTTC.

The chain employs TRBV27 and TRBJ2-7, with D possibly being TRBD1 or TRBD2 (5 bases each). Germline V gives CDR1 MNHEY, CDR2 SMNVEV (reference sequence). The V and J ends lost 6 bases and 2 bases respectively, with 17 bases between them. The CDR3 length is 15 residues. CDR3 sequence: CASSETGTETYEQYF. The DNA for the CDR3 is TGTGCCAGCAGCGAAACCGGGACGGAAACCTACGAGCAGTACTTC.

The rearrangement links TRBV28 to TRBJ2-2; D may match TRBD1 or TRBD2 (6 bases each). Germline CDR1 reads MDHEN; CDR2 reads SYDVKM. The CDR3 length is 14 residues. The V and J ends lost 11 bases and 5 bases respectively, with 18 bases between them. DNA of the CDR3: TGTGCCGTAAAAGGGGGGATCAAGACCGGGGAGCTGTTTTTT. Amino acids: CAVKGGIKTGELFF. Combining the CDR3 with reference TRBV28 and TRBJ2-2 gives the whole variable domain DVKVTQSSRYLVKRTGEKVFLECVQDMDHENMFWYRQDPGLGLRLIYFSYDVKMKEKGDIPEGYSVSREKKERFSLILESASTNQTSMYLCAVKGGIKTGELFFGEGSRLTVL.

This chain joins TRBV5-4 and TRBJ2-7, with D possibly being TRBD1 (5 bases). Germline CDR1 SGHNT, CDR2 YYREEE (reference sequence). The CDR3 has 13 residues. V was cut by 0 bases and J by 5 bases, with 9 bases left in between. The CDR3 DNA reads TGTGCCAGCAGCTTGGAGGCAGGGAACGAGCAGTACTTC. It encodes CASSLEAGNEQYF.

The V call is TRBV19, the J call TRBJ2-1; D gene uncertain. CDR3 length: 10 residues. Trimming shortened V by 9 bases and J by 15 bases, and 15 bases separated the two germline ends. The V gene's germline CDR1 is LNHDA and CDR2 SQIVND (reference sequence). CDR3 sequence reads: CASNQNPPFF. The CDR3 coding sequence is TGTGCCAGCAATCAAAATCCTCCGTTCTTC.

The gene calls are TRBV12-5 and TRBJ2-7; 11 bases are shared with TRBD2. The V segment lost 0 bases and the J segment 7 bases; nucleotides outside the gene matches: 8. Germline values: CDR1 LGHNT, CDR2 FRNRAP. There are 16 residues in the CDR3. The CDR3 region is CASGLVLSGRASEQYF. The CDR3, as DNA: TGTGCTAGTGGTTTGGTACTTAGCGGGAGGGCCAGTGAGCAGTACTTC.

The gene calls are TRBV27 and TRBJ2-7; D is unclear. V was clipped by 6 bases and J by 0 bases, with 9 bases between them. Germline CDR1 reads MNHEY; CDR2 reads SMNVEV (reference sequence). The CDR3 extends over 13 amino acids. CDR3 sequence reads: CASRSPSSYEQYF. The CDR3 region has the DNA TGTGCCAGCAGATCCCCCAGCTCCTACGAGCAGTACTTC.

The chain is built from TRBV4-1 and TRBJ2-1, with TRBD2 as a possible D gene (6 bases). Per germline, CDR1 MGHRA and CDR2 YSYEKL. The V end was cut by 3 bases, the J end by 0 bases, with 12 bases between. This CDR3 has 16 residues. The CDR3 region is CASSQGDFSSYNEQFF. CDR3 sequence (DNA): TGCGCCAGCAGCCAGGGGGACTTCAGCTCCTACAATGAGCAGTTCTTC.

The genes are TRBV5-1 and TRBJ1-2; 9 bases are a match to TRBD1. CDR1 SGHRS and CDR2 YFSETQ come from the germline V gene. V dropped 1 base and J dropped 6; count of bases not matched to a gene: 1. CDR3 length: 13 amino acids. The CDR3 loop reads CASSLWTGDGYTF. Written as DNA, the CDR3 is TGCGCCAGCAGCTTGTGGACAGGGGATGGCTACACCTTC.